This section outlines one TCR beta chain sequence together with its context. Its matching antigen is unknown. This record comes from a study of OX40 agonist ivuxolimab in advanced cancers. Study-level background: A diagnosis of hepatocellular carcinoma, melanoma, renal cell or head and neck cancer was present in dose-escalation patients. Three patients, one with hepatocellular carcinoma and two with cutaneous melanoma, achieved partial responses.

Assay used: immunoSEQ multiplex PCR; TCRdb lists only in-frame clones, some missing. The data hold about 23,000 clones, with roughly 79% observed a single time. The CDR3 has 14 residues. The germline V gene encodes CDR1 SGHTA and CDR2 FQGTGA. V dropped 3 bases and J dropped 7 bases, with 12 bases sitting between them. Findings of the study overall: Partial responders receiving 0.1-3.0 mg/kg showed among the lowest clonal expansion. Among expanded peripheral T cells, antigen specificity went undetermined.

The chain uses TRBV7-3 and TRBJ2-2; TRBD1 or TRBD2 may be the D gene (5 bases each). Source: CD4+ or CD8+ T cells sorted from blood, taken in a trial of the OX40 agonist ivuxolimab. This clonotype was sampled from an adult with an advanced solid tumor such as melanoma, head and neck, liver or kidney cancer. This CDR3 is CASSFSPGRGELFF. CDR3 DNA: TGTGCCAGCAGCTTCTCCCCGGGACGCGGGGAGCTGTTTTTT.